Presented here are 14 T cell receptor beta chains from one specimen sequenced in a study of blood T cell repertoires in COVID-19. Assay: immunoSEQ multiplex PCR; the TCRdb copy retains only in-frame clones and omits some. Here the sample spans approximately 190,000 clones, 82% being singletons. Material for sequencing was peripheral blood. These receptors were taken from a woman aged 60 to 75 with COVID-19, enrolled during active disease.

The V and J genes are TRBV10-1 and TRBJ1-1, with D possibly matching TRBD1 (6 bases). Trimming took 0 bases from V and 8 from J, leaving 13 bases between them. The germline V gene has CDR1 WNHNN and CDR2 SYGVQD (reference sequence). The length of the CDR3 is 14 residues. The CDR3 sequence is CASSESTGTLEAFF. CDR3 in DNA: TGCGCCAGCAGTGAGTCTACCGGGACATTAGAAGCTTTCTTT.

The gene calls are TRBV6-6 and TRBJ2-1, with TRBD1 matching 9 bases. This CDR3 is built from 14 residues. Germline lookup yields CDR1 MNHNY and CDR2 SVGAGI (reference sequence). Losses at the gene ends were 8 bases for V and 5 bases for J; bases not matched to a gene: 7. The CDR3 is CASLEGDRDNEQFF. The CDR3, as DNA: TGTGCCAGCCTCGAAGGGGACAGGGACAATGAGCAGTTCTTC.

This chain links TRBV18 with TRBJ2-1, with TRBD2 identical over 7 bases. The CDR3 runs 15 residues. Germline V gene lookup returns CDR1 KGHSH and CDR2 LQKENI. V was pared by 3 bases and J by 2 bases, with 4 bases of the junction left unmatched. CDR3 amino acids: CASSPPGLPYNEQFF. The CDR3 nucleotides are TGTGCCAGCTCACCCCCGGGACTACCCTACAATGAGCAGTTCTTC.

This sequence joins TRBV5-1 and TRBJ2-3, with TRBD2 matching over 9 bases. The V segment lost 4 bases and the J segment 10 bases; nucleotides outside the gene matches: 16. Germline assignment: CDR1 SGHRS and CDR2 YFSETQ. The CDR3 consists of 16 residues. The CDR3 here is CASSRGASGTTRSQYF. The CDR3 DNA sequence: TGCGCCAGCAGCCGGGGGGCTAGCGGGACAACCAGGTCGCAGTATTTT.

The rearrangement uses TRBV28 and TRBJ1-5; D is uncertain. V lost 3 bases to trimming and J lost 9 bases, with 15 bases between them. The CDR3 is made up of 14 amino acids. Germline V gene sequence: CDR1 MDHEN, CDR2 SYDVKM. The CDR3 DNA reads TGTGCCAGCAGTTTTCCCCTTTCATCTAGGCCCCAGCATTTT. Amino acid sequence: CASSFPLSSRPQHF.

There are a few counts of this clone. The genes are TRBV6-2 or TRBV6-3 and TRBJ1-3, with 10 bases lining up with TRBD1. Germline values: CDR1 MNHEY, CDR2 SVGEGT. There are 14 residues in the CDR3. The V gene end was trimmed by 5 bases and the J gene end by 5 bases; junction bases not matched to a gene: 3. For the CDR3, the DNA is TGTGCCAGCAGTGACAGGGGGCGGAGAAACACCATATATTTT. It translates to CASSDRGRRNTIYF.

This clone was observed a few times. The rearrangement joins TRBV5-4 to TRBJ2-7; D may be TRBD1 (5 bases). Trimming cost V 4 bases and J 2 bases, with 13 bases left between them. Germline CDR1 reads SGHNT; CDR2 reads YYREEE (reference sequence). The CDR3 loop spans 14 amino acids. For the CDR3, the DNA is TGTGCCAGCAGCGAACCCGACAGAACCTACGAGCAGTACTTC. Protein product: CASSEPDRTYEQYF.

The J gene is TRBJ1-2, the V gene TRBV30; no firm D call. CDR3 length equals 12 residues. Germline-derived CDR1 and CDR2 are GTSNPN and SVGIG (reference sequence). Trimming stripped 1 base from V and 4 bases from J, with 7 bases between. For the CDR3, the DNA is TGTGCCTGGAGTGGGAGGAGCTATGGCTACACCTTC. Amino acid sequence: CAWSGRSYGYTF.

The genes are TRBV5-1 and TRBJ2-3, with 9 bases matching TRBD2. This CDR3 is 15 amino acids long. V dropped 4 bases and J dropped 5; count of bases not matched to a gene: 8. CDR1 and CDR2 (germline): SGHRS, YFSETQ. The CDR3 loop is CASSAGGLAVDTQYF. The CDR3 nucleotides read TGCGCCAGCAGCGCTGGGGGACTAGCCGTAGATACGCAGTATTTT.

This clone was found once. The chain has TRBV11-2 and TRBJ1-3; maybe TRBD1 (5 bases). V was trimmed by 2 bases and J by 0 bases, leaving 17 bases between them. CDR3 length equals 18 residues. Germline V gene sequence: CDR1 SGHAT, CDR2 FQNNGV. CDR3 sequence (DNA): TGTGCCAGCAGCTTACGTACAGGATTTTTCGGCTCTGGAAACACCATATATTTT. Its protein product is CASSLRTGFFGSGNTIYF.

The rearrangement joins TRBV11-2 to TRBJ2-5, with TRBD1 identical over 11 bases. This CDR3 is built from 16 residues. Germline V gene sequence: CDR1 SGHAT, CDR2 FQNNGV. The V gene end was trimmed by 5 bases and the J gene end by 4 bases; junction bases not matched to a gene: 9. The CDR3, as DNA: TGTGCCAGCAGCCCACGGACAGGGGGCGACTTAGAGACCCAGTACTTC. It specifies CASSPRTGGDLETQYF.

The rearrangement links TRBV4-2 to TRBJ2-7, with a weak D call TRBD1 (5 bases). Germline CDR1 reads LGHNA; CDR2 reads YNFKEQ. The V end lost 1 base, the J end lost 7 bases, and 17 bases lay between the germline ends. The length of the CDR3 is 15 residues. CDR3 nucleotide sequence: TGTGCCAGCAGCCAAGGCATGGCAGGGTCGAGTGAGCAGTACTTC. It yields the protein CASSQGMAGSSEQYF.

This clone showed up just a few times. This chain links TRBV15 with TRBJ2-5, with 8 bases that match TRBD1. This CDR3 contains 16 residues. V shed 3 bases, J shed 4 bases, and the junction held 10 bases outside the gene matches. The germline gives CDR1 LNHNV, CDR2 YYDKDF (reference sequence). CDR3 region: CATSSMMRQGRETQYF. DNA of the CDR3: TGTGCCACCAGCAGTATGATGAGACAGGGGAGAGAGACCCAGTACTTC.

This sequence joins TRBV5-1 and TRBJ1-1; tentatively, D is TRBD1 (6 bases). The germline V gene encodes CDR1 SGHRS and CDR2 YFSETQ. CDR3 length equals 13 residues. Trimming cost V 0 bases and J 12 bases, with 15 bases left between them. CDR3 bases: TGCGCCAGCAGCTTGGCTCCCCGGGACAAGACTTTCTTT. This translates into CASSLAPRDKTFF.